Each of the 30 T cell receptor beta chains below was sequenced from the same sample in a study of shared clonotypes between healthy human individuals. TCRdb's table, derived via immunoSEQ multiplex PCR, lists solely in-frame clones and lacks some. The sample consists of about 2.3 million clones, 80% to 95% of them appearing once. Sequenced sample: naive CD4+ T cells from PBMCs. Subset indicated: CD45RA+ positively selected. The receptors come from a man aged 18 to 30 in good health. Some clones in this sample may be carry-over from other donors' samples.

V is TRBV15 and J is TRBJ2-1; 10 nucleotides align to TRBD2. V was clipped by 7 bases and J by 8 bases; unmatched bases: 14. Germline assignment: CDR1 LNHNV and CDR2 YYDKDF (reference sequence). The CDR3 loop spans 16 amino acids. The CDR3 region has the DNA TGTGCCACCATGGCTAGCGGGAGAGGCCGGGTAGATGAGCAGTTCTTC. This gives the protein CATMASGRGRVDEQFF. The full variable domain, with the rest looked up from reference TRBV15 and TRBJ2-1, is DAMVIQNPRYQVTQFGKPVTLSCSQTLNHNVMYWYQQKSSQAPKLLFHYYDKDFNNEADTPDNFQSRRPNTSFCFLDIRSPGLGDTAMYLCATMASGRGRVDEQFFGPGTRLTVL.

The chain uses TRBV19 and TRBJ1-5; D might be TRBD1 (6 bases). This CDR3 spans 16 amino acids. The V gene lost 1 base and the J gene lost 7 bases, with 17 bases spanning the gap. Germline V gene lookup returns CDR1 LNHDA and CDR2 SQIVND (reference sequence). CDR3 sequence: CASSIVPGKGGQPQHF. CDR3 nucleotides: TGTGCCAGTAGTATAGTTCCGGGTAAGGGGGGCCAGCCCCAGCATTTT.

The CDR3 nucleotides read TGCGCCAGCAGCTTCGGGACTAGCGGGAGTCAAAGTGAGCAGTTCTTC. Its translation: CASSFGTSGSQSEQFF. V is TRBV5-1 and J is TRBJ2-1; TRBD2 matches 14 bases. Looked up from germline, CDR1 is SGHRS and CDR2 is YFSETQ. CDR3 length equals 16 residues. V was pared by 2 bases and J by 9 bases, with 7 bases of the junction left unmatched.

The J gene is TRBJ2-7, the V gene TRBV7-2; 7 bases align to TRBD2. The CDR3 runs to 17 residues. CDR1 and CDR2 (germline): SGHTA, FQGNSA. V was clipped by 5 bases and J by 0 bases; unmatched bases: 13. CDR3 sequence (DNA): TGTGCCAGCAGCATTACGGCGTTCGGGGGGATCTCCTACGAGCAGTACTTC. Its protein product is CASSITAFGGISYEQYF.

This sequence joins TRBV2 and TRBJ2-5; D tentatively fits TRBD1 or TRBD2 (6 bases each). CDR1 and CDR2 from the germline V gene are SNHLY and FYNNEI. The V and J ends lost 5 bases and 5 bases respectively, with 15 bases between them. The CDR3 spans 14 residues. The CDR3 DNA reads as TGTGCCAGCAGTTCGTTCCCGGGGGCCGAGACCCAGTACTTC. Protein sequence: CASSSFPGAETQYF.

The genes are TRBV4-3 and TRBJ1-2, with D maybe TRBD1 (6 bases). V shed 0 bases and J shed 6 bases, with 17 bases lying between them. Germline values: CDR1 LGHNA, CDR2 YSLEER. This CDR3 contains 16 residues. The CDR3 DNA is TGCGCCAGCAGCCAAGATTTCCAGGGGAGGAGGGATGGCTACACCTTC. It translates to CASSQDFQGRRDGYTF.

The chain joins TRBV19 to TRBJ1-1; D is possibly TRBD1 (6 bases). Trimming stripped 6 bases from V and 3 bases from J, with 8 bases between. In germline, CDR1 is LNHDA, CDR2 SQIVND (reference sequence). This CDR3 comprises 12 residues. The CDR3 reads CASSGQHTEAFF. Here the CDR3 DNA reads TGTGCCAGTAGCGGACAGCACACTGAAGCTTTCTTT.

In the case of this clone: The sample contains more than one DNA sequence encoding this CDR3. This chain connects TRBV18 to TRBJ1-3; 7 bases align to TRBD1. The V gene's germline CDR1 is KGHSH and CDR2 LQKENI. Trimming took 3 bases from V and 4 from J; bases not matched to a gene: 0. There are 13 residues in the CDR3. Here the CDR3 reads CASSPGQGNTIYF. The CDR3 nucleotides read TGTGCCAGCTCACCGGGACAGGGAAACACCATATATTTT.

The chain combines TRBV6-6 with TRBJ1-2; 7 bases agree with TRBD1. Trimming removed 4 bases from V and 8 bases from J; junction bases left unmatched: 10. The CDR3 sequence is 14 residues long. CDR1 MNHNY and CDR2 SVGAGI come from the germline V gene (reference sequence). DNA for the CDR3: TGTGCCAGCAGTTTCCAGACAGGGAGGAACGGCTACACCTTC. Encoded protein: CASSFQTGRNGYTF.

With regard to this clone: Other DNA sequences in the same sample also yield this CDR3. V gene TRBV12-5 combines with J gene TRBJ1-1; D unresolved. The CDR3 sequence is 13 residues long. V was pared by 6 bases and J by 0 bases, with 8 bases between. CDR1 LGHNT and CDR2 FRNRAP come from the germline V gene. This CDR3 is CASGLGLNTEAFF. In DNA, the CDR3 is TGTGCTAGTGGCCTGGGCCTGAACACTGAAGCTTTCTTT. Full variable domain (remainder filled in from reference TRBV12-5 and TRBJ1-1): DARVTQTPRHKVTEMGQEVTMRCQPILGHNTVFWYRQTMMQGLELLAYFRNRAPLDDSGMPKDRFSAEMPDATLATLKIQPSEPRDSAVYFCASGLGLNTEAFFGQGTRLTVV.

The chain joins TRBV6-5 to TRBJ1-1; 7 nucleotides align to TRBD1. The CDR3 extends over 15 amino acids. The germline gives CDR1 MNHEY, CDR2 SVGAGI. J lost 1 base, V lost 0 bases, and 2 bases had no gene match. DNA of the CDR3: TGTGCCAGCAGTTACTCGGGACAGCAGAACACTGAAGCTTTCTTT. This gives the protein CASSYSGQQNTEAFF.

The CDR3 nucleotides are TGTGCCAGCAGCTTAGCTTTAGATGGGGCGTACCATGGCTACACCTTC. It is translated as CASSLALDGAYHGYTF. This chain joins TRBV11-2 and TRBJ1-2; a possible D gene is TRBD1 (5 bases). CDR1 and CDR2 from the germline V gene are SGHAT and FQNNGV. The CDR3 spans 16 residues. The V end was cut by 1 base, the J end by 6 bases, with 18 bases between. Combining the CDR3 with reference TRBV11-2 and TRBJ1-2 gives the whole variable domain EAGVAQSPRYKIIEKRQSVAFWCNPISGHATLYWYQQILGQGPKLLIQFQNNGVVDDSQLPKDRFSAERLKGVDSTLKIQPAKLEDSAVYLCASSLALDGAYHGYTFGSGTRLTVV.

The chain links TRBV9 to TRBJ1-3, with a tentative D call TRBD1 (5 bases). CDR3 length: 15 amino acids. Germline V CDR1 and CDR2: SGDLS, YYNGEE. Trimming removed 4 bases at V and 0 bases at J, with 11 bases between. The CDR3 reads CASSPSGGSGNTIYF. Here the CDR3 DNA reads TGTGCCAGCAGCCCCTCGGGGGGCTCTGGAAACACCATATATTTT. The variable domain in full, with the rest retrieved from reference TRBV9 and TRBJ1-3, is DSGVTQTPKHLITATGQRVTLRCSPRSGDLSVYWYQQSLDQGLQFLIQYYNGEERAKGNILERFSAQQFPDLHSELNLSSLELGDSALYFCASSPSGGSGNTIYFGEGSWLTVV.

J is TRBJ1-3 and V is TRBV9; no clear D gene. The CDR3 consists of 17 residues. With 0 bases removed from V and 4 bases from J, the gap between germline ends came to 17 bases. Germline CDR1 SGDLS, CDR2 YYNGEE. The CDR3 here is CASSVGPLATEGNTIYF. CDR3 DNA: TGTGCCAGCAGCGTAGGACCTTTGGCGACGGAAGGAAACACCATATATTTT.

The genes are TRBV19 and TRBJ1-4; D not certain. This CDR3 spans 13 amino acids. Deletions cut 9 bases from V and 7 bases from J, with 15 bases between. Germline loops: CDR1 LNHDA, CDR2 SQIVND (reference sequence). The CDR3 region is CASRGVGREKLFF. CDR3 coding DNA: TGTGCCAGCCGAGGCGTCGGGCGTGAAAAACTGTTTTTT.

This rearrangement joins TRBV2 to TRBJ2-1, with TRBD1 matching 9 bases. V lost 8 bases and J lost 12; bases outside the gene matches: 14. Germline V gene lookup returns CDR1 SNHLY and CDR2 FYNNEI. CDR3 size: 14 residues. This chain's CDR3 is CASFRDRVSLGQFF. CDR3 nucleotides: TGTGCCAGCTTCCGGGACAGGGTGTCATTGGGGCAGTTCTTC.

This chain uses TRBV19 with TRBJ1-3; D is unclear. Germline CDR1 LNHDA, CDR2 SQIVND (reference sequence). This CDR3 spans 16 amino acids. V was cut by 5 bases and J by 0 bases, with 14 bases left in between. The CDR3 region has the DNA TGTGCCAGTAGTTCGAGCCAGCGACACTCTGGAAACACCATATATTTT. It is translated as CASSSSQRHSGNTIYF.

The gene calls are TRBV7-6 and TRBJ1-3; 10 bases line up with TRBD1. J lost 2 bases, V lost 5 bases, and 9 bases had no gene match. This CDR3 has 17 residues. The germline gives CDR1 SGHVS, CDR2 FNYEAQ. The CDR3 loop is CASSPRQGAPAGNTIYF. CDR3 DNA sequence: TGTGCCAGCAGCCCAAGACAGGGGGCGCCTGCTGGAAACACCATATATTTT.

The V and J genes are TRBV5-6 and TRBJ2-3; the match to TRBD2 covers 16 bases. The trim removed 1 base at V and 10 bases at J, leaving 6 bases unmatched. The V gene's germline CDR1 is SGHDT and CDR2 YYEEEE. The CDR3 contains 16 residues. The CDR3 nucleotides read TGTGCCAGCAGCTTGACGGGACTAGCGGGAGGGCACCCGCAGTATTTT. Protein sequence: CASSLTGLAGGHPQYF.

The chain is built from TRBV5-1 and TRBJ2-1; 8 positions agree with TRBD2. Germline loops: CDR1 SGHRS, CDR2 YFSETQ. Unmatched junction bases numbered 7, after V lost 2 bases and J lost 6 bases. The CDR3 runs to 15 residues. CDR3 in DNA: TGCGCCAGCAGCTTATTAGCGGGACCGGGCAATGAGCAGTTCTTC. It encodes CASSLLAGPGNEQFF.

The table lists this clone with a count of one. The rearrangement joins TRBV9 to TRBJ2-7; the match to TRBD1 covers 11 bases. The germline gives CDR1 SGDLS, CDR2 YYNGEE. CDR3 length equals 15 residues. The V and J ends lost 3 bases and 6 bases, in that order; junction bases with no gene match: 8. As DNA, the CDR3 is TGTGCCAGCAGCGGCAGTGGGACAGGGGGGTCCGAGCAGTACTTC. The encoded protein is CASSGSGTGGSEQYF.

The V gene is TRBV4-3, the J gene TRBJ1-1; possibly TRBD1 for D (5 bases). Trimming shortened V by 0 bases and J by 0 bases, and 14 bases separated the two germline ends. CDR3 length: 17 amino acids. Germline lookup yields CDR1 LGHNA and CDR2 YSLEER. The CDR3 DNA follows: TGCGCCAGCAGCCAAGATTGGGGGAGCGGGATGAACACTGAAGCTTTCTTT. Protein: CASSQDWGSGMNTEAFF.

The CDR3 spells CASSQDNAVGRKNSPLHF. Here the CDR3 DNA reads TGCGCCAGCAGCCAAGATAACGCAGTGGGCAGGAAAAATTCACCCCTCCACTTT. V is TRBV4-1 and J is TRBJ1-6; D is uncertain. V lost 0 bases and J 7 bases, leaving 19 bases between the germline ends. This CDR3 has 18 residues. Germline V CDR1 and CDR2: MGHRA, YSYEKL.

The chain combines TRBV7-9 with TRBJ2-1, with 11 bases aligning to TRBD2. From germline, CDR1 is SEHNR and CDR2 FQNEAQ (reference sequence). J lost 9 bases, V lost 5 bases, and 9 bases had no gene match. The CDR3 contains 15 residues. CDR3 sequence (DNA): TGTGCCAGCAGCCAACTAGCGGGAGTTTATCTTGAGCAGTTCTTC. This gives the protein CASSQLAGVYLEQFF.

A single count supports this clone. The chain uses TRBV10-3 and TRBJ2-7; TRBD1 might be the D (6 bases). CDR1 is ENHRY and CDR2 is SYGVKD in the germline V gene. Trimming cost V 0 bases and J 2 bases, with 14 bases left between them. This CDR3 contains 16 residues. The CDR3, as DNA: TGTGCCATCAGTGAGTCGAGGGGGAGCCTTCCCTACGAGCAGTACTTC. Its protein is CAISESRGSLPYEQYF.

Worth noting for this clone: The same CDR3 also results from other DNA sequences found in this sample. This chain links TRBV7-8 with TRBJ1-1, with D maybe TRBD1 (5 bases). The germline CDR1 and CDR2 sequences are SGHVS and FQNEAQ. Trimming pared 1 base from V and 5 bases from J, leaving 11 bases between. The CDR3 is made up of 14 amino acids. CDR3 in DNA: TGTGCCAGCAGCTTAGGGGGGAGTAGAACTGAAGCTTTCTTT. Translation: CASSLGGSRTEAFF.

The chain recombines TRBV15 with TRBJ2-1; tentatively, D is TRBD2 (6 bases). V was trimmed by 3 bases and J by 11 bases, leaving 17 bases between them. CDR3 length: 14 residues. The germline V gene encodes CDR1 LNHNV and CDR2 YYDKDF (reference sequence). The CDR3 DNA reads as TGTGCCACCAGCAGGGGGCGGGACCTCACCCAGCAGTTCTTC. Translated, it gives CATSRGRDLTQQFF.

The rearrangement uses TRBV5-1 and TRBJ1-1; possibly TRBD1 for D (5 bases). The CDR3 runs to 13 residues. V dropped 3 bases and J dropped 4 bases, with 10 bases sitting between them. Germline CDR1 and CDR2: SGHRS and YFSETQ. CDR3 DNA: TGCGCCAGCAGCTGGCGGGGACTCACTGAAGCTTTCTTT. Protein sequence: CASSWRGLTEAFF.

On this clone itself: Other DNA sequences from this sample encode an identical CDR3 as well. The rearrangement joins TRBV18 to TRBJ2-3; D is unclear. V gave up 2 bases and J gave up 1 base, with 7 bases separating them. Germline V CDR1 and CDR2: KGHSH, LQKENI. This CDR3 has 14 amino acids. For the CDR3, the DNA is TGTGCCAGCTCACCAGGGGTCGGCACAGATACGCAGTATTTT. This sequence encodes CASSPGVGTDTQYF.

V is TRBV5-1 and J is TRBJ2-7, with D maybe TRBD1 (6 bases). The CDR3 runs 14 residues. V was trimmed by 4 bases and J by 0 bases, leaving 11 bases between them. Germline V gives CDR1 SGHRS, CDR2 YFSETQ. The CDR3 loop reads CASSTDSHSYEQYF. Here the CDR3 DNA reads TGCGCCAGCAGCACGGACAGCCACTCCTACGAGCAGTACTTC. The complete variable domain, with remaining parts taken from reference TRBV5-1 and TRBJ2-7, reads KAGVTQTPRYLIKTRGQQVTLSCSPISGHRSVSWYQQTPGQGLQFLFEYFSETQRNKGNFPGRFSGRQFSNSRSEMNVSTLELGDSALYLCASSTDSHSYEQYFGPGTRLTVT.